What follows are 18 T cell receptor beta chains derived from one specimen sequenced in a study of cytomegalovirus exposure and HLA in healthy donors. PCR amplification relied on 60 Vbeta primers (plus 13 Jbeta primers). Measured with immunoSEQ multiplex PCR; TCRdb has only the in-frame clones, and not every one. The sample lists about 250,000 clones; approximately 78% were seen once. The sequencing sample was made of PBMCs. These receptor sequences come from a boy aged 5-17 years in good health and CMV-seronegative.

V gene TRBV30 combines with J gene TRBJ1-6; D remains ambiguous. The V gene lost 2 bases and the J gene lost 5 bases, with 10 bases spanning the gap. The CDR3 covers 14 residues. Germline values: CDR1 GTSNPN, CDR2 SVGIG (reference sequence). In nucleotides, the CDR3 is TGTGCCTGGAGTCGCGGGAGAAATAATTCACCCCTCCACTTT. Protein: CAWSRGRNNSPLHF.

CDR3 amino acids: CAIKGAGRPYNEQFF. The CDR3 DNA reads as TGTGCCATCAAGGGGGCGGGGAGACCCTACAATGAGCAGTTCTTC. V and J are TRBV10-3 and TRBJ2-1, with D tentatively TRBD1 (7 bases). With 7 bases removed from V and 2 bases from J, the gap between germline ends came to 15 bases. This CDR3 contains 15 residues. Germline V gives CDR1 ENHRY, CDR2 SYGVKD.

The chain carries TRBV19 and TRBJ1-6; D call uncertain. Per the germline V gene, CDR1 is LNHDA and CDR2 is SQIVND (reference sequence). The CDR3 is 14 residues long. With 3 bases removed from V and 8 bases from J, the gap between germline ends came to 11 bases. CDR3 nucleotides: TGTGCCAGTAGTATCTGGGAGGCAGATTCACCCCTCCACTTT. Translated: CASSIWEADSPLHF.

This chain connects TRBV6-5 to TRBJ2-7; D is uncertain. The CDR3 runs to 14 residues. CDR1 is MNHEY, CDR2 SVGAGI, per germline. Trimming took 0 bases from V and 3 from J, leaving 9 bases between them. CDR3 residues: CASSYSERGYEQYF. The DNA of the CDR3 is TGTGCCAGCAGTTACTCGGAGAGAGGCTACGAGCAGTACTTC.

This rearrangement joins TRBV6-4 to TRBJ1-5; the D is unclear. This CDR3 has 13 residues. V was clipped by 3 bases and J by 7 bases, with 10 bases between them. From germline, CDR1 is MRHNA and CDR2 SNTAGT. The DNA of the CDR3 is TGTGCCAGCAGTGAGGGCCCGCACCAGCCCCAGCATTTT. Translating gives CASSEGPHQPQHF.

Only one count was recorded for this clone. The chain employs TRBV5-1 and TRBJ1-1, with 8 positions matching TRBD1. The V gene's germline CDR1 is SGHRS and CDR2 YFSETQ. J was trimmed by 2 bases and V by 4 bases; bases with no gene match: 7. The CDR3 is 15 amino acids. CDR3 DNA sequence: TGCGCCAGCAGCGTAGGACAGGGCGTAAACACTGAAGCTTTCTTT. Its protein product is CASSVGQGVNTEAFF.

The rearrangement joins TRBV28 to TRBJ1-3, with 8 bases that match TRBD1. CDR1 and CDR2 from the germline V gene are MDHEN and SYDVKM. J was trimmed by 3 bases and V by 4 bases; bases with no gene match: 8. This CDR3 has 16 amino acids. Written as DNA, the CDR3 is TGTGCCAGCAGTTATAATCAGGGGGCGGTTGGAAACACCATATATTTT. As protein: CASSYNQGAVGNTIYF. The full variable domain, its missing parts supplied by reference TRBV28 and TRBJ1-3, is DVKVTQSSRYLVKRTGEKVFLECVQDMDHENMFWYRQDPGLGLRLIYFSYDVKMKEKGDIPEGYSVSREKKERFSLILESASTNQTSMYLCASSYNQGAVGNTIYFGEGSWLTVV.

This clone has a single count. The chain has TRBV15 and TRBJ1-2, with D possibly being TRBD1 (5 bases). Germline CDR1 is LNHNV and CDR2 is YYDKDF (reference sequence). This CDR3 has 16 residues. Trimming removed 0 bases at V and 4 bases at J, with 15 bases between. CDR3 sequence reads: CATSRDLRPTAYGYTF. CDR3 in DNA: TGTGCCACCAGCAGAGATCTGCGACCGACAGCCTATGGCTACACCTTC.

J is TRBJ1-4 and V is TRBV18; maybe TRBD1 (6 bases). V lost 5 bases and J 5 bases, leaving 12 bases between the germline ends. The CDR3 runs 14 residues. The germline CDR1 and CDR2 sequences are KGHSH and LQKENI. This CDR3 is CASSDGQPNEKLFF. The CDR3 nucleotides read TGTGCCAGCTCAGATGGACAGCCAAATGAAAAACTGTTTTTT. Variable domain in full (rest from reference TRBV18 and TRBJ1-4): NAGVMQNPRHLVRRRGQEARLRCSPMKGHSHVYWYRQLPEEGLKFMVYLQKENIIDESGMPKERFSAEFPKEGPSILRIQQVVRGDSAAYFCASSDGQPNEKLFFGSGTQLSVL.

V is TRBV6-6 and J is TRBJ2-2; 9 bases are shared with TRBD2. This CDR3 has 16 residues. CDR1 is MNHNY, CDR2 SVGAGI, per germline (reference sequence). The V and J ends lost 6 bases and 4 bases, in that order; junction bases with no gene match: 9. Here the CDR3 reads CASSPWGRGGTGELFF. In DNA, the CDR3 is TGTGCCAGCAGCCCCTGGGGGCGGGGGGGCACCGGGGAGCTGTTTTTT.

CDR3 DNA sequence: TGTGCCAGCAGCCCGGACTTGGCAGGGGGCAATCAGCCCCAGCATTTT. Residues: CASSPDLAGGNQPQHF. The chain joins TRBV7-9 to TRBJ1-5, with D tentatively TRBD1 (6 bases). The V gene's germline CDR1 is SEHNR and CDR2 FQNEAQ (reference sequence). This CDR3 region has 16 residues. With 5 bases removed from V and 2 bases from J, the gap between germline ends came to 16 bases.

With regard to this clone: The CDR3 ends on some other residue instead of the conserved phenylalanine or tryptophan, so this is likely a read error. The rearrangement links TRBV19 to TRBJ1-5; D gene ambiguous. Germline V gene lookup returns CDR1 LNHDA and CDR2 SQIVND (reference sequence). The ends were cut back, 5 bases at V and 7 bases at J, with 24 bases in the middle. The CDR3 runs 17 residues. CDR3 in amino acids: CASSPRTISVVGQPQHS. In nucleotides, the CDR3 is TGTGCCAGTAGTCCCCGAACCATAAGCGTGGTCGGCCAGCCCCAGCATTCT.

This clone has only one observation. The gene calls are TRBV14 and TRBJ2-2, with TRBD2 identical over 9 bases. The V gene end was trimmed by 4 bases and the J gene end by 2 bases; junction bases not matched to a gene: 5. Germline CDR1 reads SGHDN; CDR2 reads FVKESK. The CDR3 loop spans 16 amino acids. In DNA form, the CDR3 reads TGTGCCAGCAGCCCCAGACTAGCGGCTAACACCGGGGAGCTGTTTTTT. Translation gives CASSPRLAANTGELFF.

The chain links TRBV12-1 to TRBJ1-5; no DNA check was done on the table's D call, TRBD1. TRBV12-1 is shown as a pseudogene. This CDR3 spans 16 amino acids. CDR3 DNA sequence: TGTGCCAGCAGCTCCCGTGGGGCAGGGATGGGTCAGCCCCAGCATTTT. Translation: CASSSRGAGMGQPQHF.

The V gene is TRBV23-1, the J gene TRBJ1-1, with TRBD1 identical over 7 bases. TRBV23-1 is an open reading frame, and its role is uncertain. This CDR3 is built from 17 residues. V lost 6 bases and J lost 4; bases outside the gene matches: 17. The CDR3 region is CASRPTQGQRWGTEAFF. In nucleotides, the CDR3 is TGCGCCAGCAGACCCACCCAGGGACAGAGGTGGGGCACTGAAGCTTTCTTT.

The chain combines TRBV7-9 with TRBJ2-5; no clear D. Trimming took off 0 bases at V and 1 base at J, with 12 bases between the two ends. The CDR3 is 16 amino acids. Germline V gene data show CDR1 as SEHNR and CDR2 as FQNEAQ (reference sequence). The chain's CDR3 is CASSLALGALQETQYF. CDR3 bases: TGTGCCAGCAGCTTAGCGCTCGGAGCCCTCCAAGAGACCCAGTACTTC.

This clone occurred a few times. The chain uses TRBV29-1 and TRBJ2-1; 7 bases line up with TRBD1. After removal of 4 bases from V and 5 bases from J, the junction contained 5 bases not matched to a gene. The CDR3 spans 13 residues. The germline V gene encodes CDR1 SQVTM and CDR2 ANQGSEA. CDR3: CSVGNRGNNEQFF. CDR3 sequence (DNA): TGCAGCGTTGGGAACAGGGGCAACAATGAGCAGTTCTTC.

The chain joins TRBV30 to TRBJ2-2, with D uncertain. CDR1 and CDR2 from the germline V gene are GTSNPN and SVGIG (reference sequence). V shed 7 bases and J shed 5 bases, with 14 bases lying between them. This CDR3 is 13 amino acids long. The CDR3 sequence is CASLWRKTGELFF. CDR3 coding DNA: TGTGCCTCCCTATGGCGGAAGACCGGGGAGCTGTTTTTT.